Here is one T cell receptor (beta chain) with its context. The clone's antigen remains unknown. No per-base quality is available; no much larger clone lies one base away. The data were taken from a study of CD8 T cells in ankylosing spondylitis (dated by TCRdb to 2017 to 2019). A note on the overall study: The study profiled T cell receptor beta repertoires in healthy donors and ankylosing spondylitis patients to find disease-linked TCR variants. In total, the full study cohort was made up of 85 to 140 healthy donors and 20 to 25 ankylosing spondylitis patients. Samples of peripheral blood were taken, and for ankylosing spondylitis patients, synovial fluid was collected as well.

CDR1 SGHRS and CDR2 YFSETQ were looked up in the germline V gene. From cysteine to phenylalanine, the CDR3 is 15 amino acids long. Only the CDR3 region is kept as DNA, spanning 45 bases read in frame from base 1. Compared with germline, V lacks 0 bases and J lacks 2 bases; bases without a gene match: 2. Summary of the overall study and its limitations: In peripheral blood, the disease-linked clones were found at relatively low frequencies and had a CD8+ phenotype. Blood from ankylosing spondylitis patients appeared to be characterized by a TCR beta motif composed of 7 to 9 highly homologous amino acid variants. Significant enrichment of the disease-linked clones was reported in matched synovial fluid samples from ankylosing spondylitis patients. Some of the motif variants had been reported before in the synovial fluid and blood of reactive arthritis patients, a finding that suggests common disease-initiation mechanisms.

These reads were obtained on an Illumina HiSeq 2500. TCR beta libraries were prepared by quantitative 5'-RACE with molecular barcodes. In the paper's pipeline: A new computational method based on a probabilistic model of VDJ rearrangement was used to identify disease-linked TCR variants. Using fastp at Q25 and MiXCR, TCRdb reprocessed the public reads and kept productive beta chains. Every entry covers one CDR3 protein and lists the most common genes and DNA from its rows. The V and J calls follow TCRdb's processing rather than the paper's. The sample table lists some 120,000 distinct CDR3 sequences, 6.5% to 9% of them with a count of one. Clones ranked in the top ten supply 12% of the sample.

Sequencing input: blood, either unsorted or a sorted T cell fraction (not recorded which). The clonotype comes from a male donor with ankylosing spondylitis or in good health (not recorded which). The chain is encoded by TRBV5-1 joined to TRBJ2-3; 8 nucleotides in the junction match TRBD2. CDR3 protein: CASSLGGGITDTQYF. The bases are TGCGCCAGCAGCTTGGGCGGGGGGATCACAGATACGCAGTATTTT.